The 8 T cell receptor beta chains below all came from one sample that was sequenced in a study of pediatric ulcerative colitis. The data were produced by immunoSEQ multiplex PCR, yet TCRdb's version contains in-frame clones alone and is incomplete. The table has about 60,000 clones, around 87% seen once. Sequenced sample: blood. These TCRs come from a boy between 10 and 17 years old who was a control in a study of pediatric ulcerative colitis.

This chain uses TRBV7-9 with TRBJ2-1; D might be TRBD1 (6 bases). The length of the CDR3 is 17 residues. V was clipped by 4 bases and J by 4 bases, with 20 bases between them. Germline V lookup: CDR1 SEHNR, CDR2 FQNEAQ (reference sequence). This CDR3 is CASSSNVLGTRYNEQFF. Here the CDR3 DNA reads TGTGCCAGCAGCTCCAATGTATTGGGGACACGGTACAATGAGCAGTTCTTC. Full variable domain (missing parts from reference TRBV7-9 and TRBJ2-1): DTGVSQNPRHKITKRGQNVTFRCDPISEHNRLYWYRQTLGQGPEFLTYFQNEAQLEKSRLLSDRFSAERPKGSFSTLEIQRTEQGDSAMYLCASSSNVLGTRYNEQFFGPGTRLTVL.

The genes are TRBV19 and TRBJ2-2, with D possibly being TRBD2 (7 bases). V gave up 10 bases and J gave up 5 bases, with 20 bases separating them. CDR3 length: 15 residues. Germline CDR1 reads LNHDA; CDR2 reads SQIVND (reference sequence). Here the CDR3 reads CATKLRGAGTGELFF. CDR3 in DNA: TGTGCCACTAAACTCCGGGGGGCCGGAACCGGGGAGCTGTTTTTT.

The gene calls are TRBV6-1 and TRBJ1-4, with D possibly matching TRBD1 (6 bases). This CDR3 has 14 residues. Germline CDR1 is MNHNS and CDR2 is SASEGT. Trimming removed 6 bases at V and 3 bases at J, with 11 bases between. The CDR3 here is CASRAGTSNEKLFF. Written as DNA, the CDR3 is TGTGCCAGCAGGGCCGGGACATCTAATGAAAAACTGTTTTTT.

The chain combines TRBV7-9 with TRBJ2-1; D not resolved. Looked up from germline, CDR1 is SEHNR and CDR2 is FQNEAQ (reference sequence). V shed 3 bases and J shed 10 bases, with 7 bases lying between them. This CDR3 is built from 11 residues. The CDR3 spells CASSFEQEQFF. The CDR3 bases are TGTGCCAGCAGCTTTGAACAGGAGCAGTTCTTC.

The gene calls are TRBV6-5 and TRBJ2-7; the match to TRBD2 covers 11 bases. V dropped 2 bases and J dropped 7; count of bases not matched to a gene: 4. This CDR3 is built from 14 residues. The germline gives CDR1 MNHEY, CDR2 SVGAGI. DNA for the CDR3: TGTGCCAGCAGTTACGGGCTAGCGGGAGGTGAGCAGTACTTC. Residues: CASSYGLAGGEQYF.

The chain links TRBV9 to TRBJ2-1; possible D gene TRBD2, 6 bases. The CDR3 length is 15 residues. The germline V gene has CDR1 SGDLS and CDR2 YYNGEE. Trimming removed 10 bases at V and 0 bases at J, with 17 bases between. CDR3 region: CAGSPGTGSYNEQFF. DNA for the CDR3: TGTGCCGGCTCCCCCGGGACTGGCTCCTACAATGAGCAGTTCTTC.

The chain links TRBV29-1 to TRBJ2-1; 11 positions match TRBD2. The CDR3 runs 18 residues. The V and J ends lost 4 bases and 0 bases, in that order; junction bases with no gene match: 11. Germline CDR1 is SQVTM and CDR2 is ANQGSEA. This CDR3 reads CSVVIAGGFKSSYNEQFF. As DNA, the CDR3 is TGCAGCGTTGTGATAGCGGGGGGGTTTAAGAGCTCCTACAATGAGCAGTTCTTC.

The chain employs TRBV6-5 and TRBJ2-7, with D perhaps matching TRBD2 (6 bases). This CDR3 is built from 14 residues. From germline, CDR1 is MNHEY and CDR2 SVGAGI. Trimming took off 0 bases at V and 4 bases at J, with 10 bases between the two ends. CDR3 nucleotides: TGTGCCAGCAGTTACTCGACGGGACTTTACGAGCAGTACTTC. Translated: CASSYSTGLYEQYF.